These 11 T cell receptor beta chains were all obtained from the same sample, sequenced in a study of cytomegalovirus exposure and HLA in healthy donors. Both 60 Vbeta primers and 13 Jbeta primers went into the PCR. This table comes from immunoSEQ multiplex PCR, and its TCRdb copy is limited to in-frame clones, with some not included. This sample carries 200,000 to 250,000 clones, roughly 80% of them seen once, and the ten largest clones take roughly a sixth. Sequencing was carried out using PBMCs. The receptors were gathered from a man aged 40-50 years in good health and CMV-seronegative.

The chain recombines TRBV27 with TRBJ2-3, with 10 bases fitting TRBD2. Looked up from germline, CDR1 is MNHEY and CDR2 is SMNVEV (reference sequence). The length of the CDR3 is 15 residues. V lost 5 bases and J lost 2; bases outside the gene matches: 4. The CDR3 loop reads CASSLGLAVTDTQYF. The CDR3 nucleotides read TGTGCCAGCAGTCTTGGACTAGCGGTCACAGATACGCAGTATTTT.

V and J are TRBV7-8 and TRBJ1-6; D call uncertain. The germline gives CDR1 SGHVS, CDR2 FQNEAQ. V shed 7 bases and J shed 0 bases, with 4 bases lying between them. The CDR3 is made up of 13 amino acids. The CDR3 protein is CASTGSYNSPLHF. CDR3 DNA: TGTGCCAGCACGGGCTCCTATAATTCACCCCTCCACTTT.

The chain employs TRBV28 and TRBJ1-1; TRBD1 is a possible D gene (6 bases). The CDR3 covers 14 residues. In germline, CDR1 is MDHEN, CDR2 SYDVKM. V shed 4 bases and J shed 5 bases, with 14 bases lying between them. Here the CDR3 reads CASSSTGIVTEAFF. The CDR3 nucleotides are TGTGCCAGCAGTTCCACAGGGATCGTTACTGAAGCTTTCTTT.

The CDR3 DNA reads as TGTGCCAGCAGTTACGCTACGACAGGGTATCAGCCCCAGCATTTT. It is translated as CASSYATTGYQPQHF. The rearrangement uses TRBV6-6 and TRBJ1-5; 7 nucleotides agree with TRBD1. The CDR3 spans 15 residues. After removal of 2 bases from V and 5 bases from J, the junction contained 6 bases not matched to a gene. The germline V gene encodes CDR1 MNHNY and CDR2 SVGAGI (reference sequence).

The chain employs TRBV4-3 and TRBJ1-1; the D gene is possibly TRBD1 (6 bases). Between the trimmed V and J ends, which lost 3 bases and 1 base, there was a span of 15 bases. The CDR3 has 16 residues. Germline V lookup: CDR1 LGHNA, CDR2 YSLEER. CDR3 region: CASSQSPQGTNTEAFF. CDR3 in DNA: TGCGCCAGCAGCCAGAGTCCACAGGGCACGAACACTGAAGCTTTCTTT.

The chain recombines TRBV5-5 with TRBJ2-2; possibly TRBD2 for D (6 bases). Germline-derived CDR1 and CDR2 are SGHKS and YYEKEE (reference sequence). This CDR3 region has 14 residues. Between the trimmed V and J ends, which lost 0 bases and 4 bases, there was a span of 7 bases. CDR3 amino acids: CASSLGDFTGELFF. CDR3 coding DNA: TGTGCCAGCAGCTTGGGGGACTTCACCGGGGAGCTGTTTTTT. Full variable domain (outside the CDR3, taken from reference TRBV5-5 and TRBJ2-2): DAGVTQSPTHLIKTRGQQVTLRCSPISGHKSVSWYQQVLGQGPQFIFQYYEKEERGRGNFPDRFSARQFPNYSSELNVNALLLGDSALYLCASSLGDFTGELFFGEGSRLTVL.

CDR3 coding DNA: TGCGCCAGCAGCCAAGATCTGCTAGCCGGGACAGATACGCAGTATTTT. Protein: CASSQDLLAGTDTQYF. This rearrangement joins TRBV4-3 to TRBJ2-3, with D possibly being TRBD2 (5 bases). The V gene lost 0 bases and the J gene lost 3 bases, with 13 bases spanning the gap. Germline lookup yields CDR1 LGHNA and CDR2 YSLEER. This CDR3 has 16 residues.

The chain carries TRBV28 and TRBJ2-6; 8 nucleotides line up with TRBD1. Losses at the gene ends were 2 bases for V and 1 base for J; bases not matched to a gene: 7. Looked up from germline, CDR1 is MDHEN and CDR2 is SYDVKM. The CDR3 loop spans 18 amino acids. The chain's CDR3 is CASSLRGQGASGANVLTF. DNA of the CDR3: TGTGCCAGCAGTTTAAGGGGGCAGGGGGCGTCTGGGGCCAACGTCCTGACTTTC.

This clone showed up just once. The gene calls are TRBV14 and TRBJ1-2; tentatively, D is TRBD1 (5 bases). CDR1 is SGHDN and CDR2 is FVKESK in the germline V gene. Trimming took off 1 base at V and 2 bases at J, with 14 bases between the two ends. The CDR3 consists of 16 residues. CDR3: CASSQGGQGGNYGYTF. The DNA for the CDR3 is TGTGCCAGCAGCCAAGGGGGTCAGGGTGGAAACTATGGCTACACCTTC.

DNA for the CDR3: TGCGCCAGCAGCCCCATACGGGTCGTTAATCATGGCTACACCTTC. Its translation is CASSPIRVVNHGYTF. J is TRBJ1-2 and V is TRBV4-1; D not resolved. This CDR3 contains 15 residues. With 4 bases removed from V and 6 bases from J, the gap between germline ends came to 18 bases. Per the germline V gene, CDR1 is MGHRA and CDR2 is YSYEKL.

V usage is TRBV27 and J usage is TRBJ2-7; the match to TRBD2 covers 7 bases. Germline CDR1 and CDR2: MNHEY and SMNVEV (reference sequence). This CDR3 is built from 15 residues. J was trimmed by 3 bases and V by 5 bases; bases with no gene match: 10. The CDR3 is CASSPGTTSVYEQYF. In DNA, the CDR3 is TGTGCCAGCAGTCCCGGGACTACCTCAGTCTACGAGCAGTACTTC.